This entry features one T cell receptor (beta chain) sequence. Antigen specificity is unknown. The sample belongs to a study of radiotherapy plus CTLA-4 blockade in lung cancer. Overall study: Disease control was present in more than 30% of patients, and objective responses in under 20%. Broader study findings: In blood, after radiotherapy plus ipilimumab, tumor-derived TCR clones expanded.

TCRdb keeps only in-frame clones here, not all; method: immunoSEQ multiplex PCR. The table has around 45,000 clones, 55% to 80% seen once; the top ten hold around 3.3%. The CDR3 length is 19 residues. Trimming removed 6 bases at V and 4 bases at J, with 30 bases between. Germline CDR1 and CDR2: MNHEY and SMNVEV (reference sequence). The sample was peripheral blood, taken from a patient treated with radiotherapy plus ipilimumab. This chain connects TRBV27 to TRBJ2-5, with D possibly TRBD2 on 11 matching bases. The TCR comes from a human donor with non-small cell lung cancer who had a complete response to radiotherapy plus ipilimumab. The CDR3 sequence is CASRDRGTSGTTKTETQYF. CDR3 DNA sequence: TGTGCCAGCAGGGACAGGGGGACTAGCGGAACGACAAAAACAGAGACCCAGTACTTC.